Each of the 13 T cell receptor beta chains below was sequenced from the same sample in a study of identical twins. TCRdb processed the 5' RACE reads anew with MiXCR; each CDR3 protein has one entry. The table shows about 500,000 distinct CDR3 sequences, with 14% occurring only once. The same data also contributed to another study, on yellow fever vaccine responses in identical twins.

The source material was CD4+ T cells sorted from blood. The receptors were gathered from a woman younger than 30 in good health.

This clonotype was seen repeatedly, ten times or more. CDR3 protein: CASSQTREGEQFF. In DNA form, the CDR3 reads TGTGCCAGCAGCCAGACAAGAGAGGGTGAGCAGTTCTTC. The chain recombines TRBV3-1 with TRBJ2-1; maybe TRBD2 (5 bases). CDR3 length: 13 amino acids. Germline CDR1 reads LGHDT; CDR2 reads YNNKEL (reference sequence). V was pared by 3 bases and J by 9 bases, with 12 bases between.

This clonotype was seen a handful of times. V usage is TRBV7-2 and J usage is TRBJ2-7; tentative D call: TRBD2 (6 bases). Trimming stripped 4 bases from V and 2 bases from J, with 15 bases between. CDR1 is SGHTA, CDR2 FQGNSA, per germline. This CDR3 has 15 amino acids. The CDR3 DNA sequence: TGTGCCAGCAGCTCGGGGACTTACCAGGCCTACGAGCAGTACTTC. It codes for CASSSGTYQAYEQYF.

This chain uses TRBV20-1 with TRBJ2-5; D is perhaps TRBD1 (5 bases). Trimming removed 5 bases from V and 5 bases from J, with 15 bases in between. Germline CDR1 DFQATT, CDR2 SNEGSKA (reference sequence). CDR3 length: 13 amino acids. The CDR3 region is CSASKGKVETQYF. The CDR3 DNA is TGCAGTGCTTCGAAGGGGAAGGTTGAGACCCAGTACTTC.

This chain links TRBV5-6 with TRBJ2-2; D unresolved. Germline loops: CDR1 SGHDT, CDR2 YYEEEE. Trimming pared 1 base from V and 5 bases from J, leaving 12 bases between. This CDR3 contains 15 residues. The CDR3, as DNA: TGTGCCAGCAGCTTGCTTTGGGGTAGGACCGGGGAGCTGTTTTTT. This codes for CASSLLWGRTGELFF.

This clonotype was picked up a small number of times. V gene TRBV5-1 combines with J gene TRBJ2-3, with 9 bases aligning to TRBD1. The CDR3 loop spans 15 amino acids. V gave up 4 bases and J gave up 6 bases; unmatched junction bases: 9. Germline assignment: CDR1 SGHRS and CDR2 YFSETQ. The CDR3 sequence: CASSPDRGTADTQYF. CDR3 sequence (DNA): TGCGCCAGCAGCCCGGACAGGGGCACCGCGGATACGCAGTATTTT. The full variable domain, rest sourced from reference TRBV5-1 and TRBJ2-3, is KAGVTQTPRYLIKTRGQQVTLSCSPISGHRSVSWYQQTPGQGLQFLFEYFSETQRNKGNFPGRFSGRQFSNSRSEMNVSTLELGDSALYLCASSPDRGTADTQYFGPGTRLTVL.

V gene TRBV4-1 combines with J gene TRBJ1-4; D is uncertain. The CDR3 is 13 amino acids. Germline V gene lookup returns CDR1 MGHRA and CDR2 YSYEKL. V lost 1 base, J lost 3 bases, and 3 bases lay in between. The CDR3 region has the DNA TGCGCCAGCAGCCAAGCGCCTAATGAAAAACTGTTTTTT. This gives the protein CASSQAPNEKLFF.

The table lists this clonotype with a few counts. The chain is built from TRBV5-1 and TRBJ2-2; 12 bases are a match to TRBD1. The germline V gene encodes CDR1 SGHRS and CDR2 YFSETQ. J lost 3 bases, V lost 3 bases, and 3 bases had no gene match. The CDR3 length is 16 residues. CDR3 coding DNA: TGCGCCAGCAGCTGGGACAGGGGGCGCGACACCGGGGAGCTGTTTTTT. Translating gives CASSWDRGRDTGELFF. The full variable domain, in which reference TRBV5-1 and TRBJ2-2 provide the parts outside the CDR3, is KAGVTQTPRYLIKTRGQQVTLSCSPISGHRSVSWYQQTPGQGLQFLFEYFSETQRNKGNFPGRFSGRQFSNSRSEMNVSTLELGDSALYLCASSWDRGRDTGELFFGEGSRLTVL.

This clonotype was seen a few times. This sequence joins TRBV5-1 and TRBJ2-7; 7 bases map to TRBD1. J was trimmed by 0 bases and V by 2 bases; bases with no gene match: 8. Germline V CDR1 and CDR2: SGHRS, YFSETQ. The CDR3 extends over 16 amino acids. DNA of the CDR3: TGCGCCAGCAGCTTATTTACGACAGGGCCCTCCTACGAGCAGTACTTC. Residues: CASSLFTTGPSYEQYF.

The chain combines TRBV6-2 or TRBV6-3 with TRBJ2-7, with 7 bases fitting TRBD2. Unmatched junction bases numbered 12, after V lost 4 bases and J lost 0 bases. Germline V gene sequence: CDR1 MNHEY, CDR2 SVGEGT. CDR3 length: 17 amino acids. The CDR3 spells CASSFSALARFSYEQYF. As DNA, the CDR3 is TGTGCCAGCAGTTTCTCCGCACTAGCGCGTTTCTCCTACGAGCAGTACTTC.

This clonotype turned up a few times. The genes are TRBV20-1 and TRBJ2-7, with 13 bases fitting TRBD2. This CDR3 has 19 residues. V lost 1 base, J lost 0 bases, and 12 bases stayed unmatched. Germline CDR1 reads DFQATT; CDR2 reads SNEGSKA (reference sequence). The CDR3 loop reads CSARVLGLAGLKSSYEQYF. In nucleotides, the CDR3 is TGCAGTGCTAGAGTATTGGGACTAGCGGGACTTAAATCCTCCTACGAGCAGTACTTC.

This clonotype was recorded many times. CDR3 nucleotide sequence: TGTGCCAGCAGACCGCAGGGGAATTATGAGCAGTTCTTC. Translating gives CASRPQGNYEQFF. This sequence joins TRBV5-6 and TRBJ2-1, with D possibly TRBD1 on 6 matching bases. The CDR3 spans 13 residues. Trimming removed 5 bases from V and 8 bases from J, with 14 bases in between. Per germline, CDR1 SGHDT and CDR2 YYEEEE.

V usage is TRBV27 and J usage is TRBJ2-1, with TRBD1 identical over 9 bases. From germline, CDR1 is MNHEY and CDR2 SMNVEV (reference sequence). The CDR3 has 19 amino acids. Trimming at V came to 4 bases and at J to 1 base, leaving 14 bases not matched to a gene. The CDR3 bases are TGTGCCAGCAGTTCGAAGGGGACAGGGCTCCTTGTTTCCTACAATGAGCAGTTCTTC. Translated, it gives CASSSKGTGLLVSYNEQFF.

This clonotype occurred many times. The gene calls are TRBV29-1 and TRBJ2-1; a possible D gene is TRBD1 (5 bases). Trimming removed 0 bases at V and 12 bases at J, with 18 bases between. CDR1 and CDR2 from the germline V gene are SQVTM and ANQGSEA. The CDR3 length is 14 residues. As DNA, the CDR3 is TGCAGCGTTGAAGAGCCGACGAGACAGTATGGGCAGTTCTTC. Amino acid sequence: CSVEEPTRQYGQFF.